The next 17 T cell receptor beta chains were all read from a single sample in a study of Ad26.COV2.S vaccination and SARS-CoV-2 variants. Some clones are missing from TCRdb's copy, which holds only in-frame ones; the method was immunoSEQ multiplex PCR. The sample holds approximately 340,000 clones, roughly nine tenths seen once. The sequencing used peripheral blood, collected after recovery from COVID-19. The receptor source for this set is a human donor who had recovered from COVID-19.

The gene calls are TRBV28 and TRBJ1-5; D gene uncertain. Trimming shortened V by 7 bases and J by 0 bases, and 13 bases separated the two germline ends. Germline CDR1 is MDHEN and CDR2 is SYDVKM. There are 15 residues in the CDR3. In DNA, the CDR3 is TGTGCCAGCACCCCCTATTTGGGTAGCAATCAGCCCCAGCATTTT. Translating it yields CASTPYLGSNQPQHF. The complete variable domain, with remaining parts taken from reference TRBV28 and TRBJ1-5, reads DVKVTQSSRYLVKRTGEKVFLECVQDMDHENMFWYRQDPGLGLRLIYFSYDVKMKEKGDIPEGYSVSREKKERFSLILESASTNQTSMYLCASTPYLGSNQPQHFGDGTRLSIL.

The gene calls are TRBV3-1 (or the pseudogene TRBV3-2) and TRBJ1-5; D gene unclear. Germline-derived CDR1 and CDR2 are LGHDT and YNNKEL (reference sequence). This CDR3 is 13 amino acids long. The V and J ends lost 4 bases and 1 base respectively, with 5 bases between them. The CDR3 sequence is CASSPDSNQPQHF. The CDR3 nucleotides are TGTGCCAGCAGCCCGGACAGCAATCAGCCCCAGCATTTT.

The chain uses TRBV7-9 and TRBJ2-3; TRBD2 might be the D (6 bases). Trimming left V 5 bases short and J 0 bases short, with 18 bases between. This CDR3 contains 17 residues. Germline CDR1 is SEHNR and CDR2 is FQNEAQ (reference sequence). Here the CDR3 DNA reads TGTGCCAGCAGCCCCGTTGGGGGGTCATCTAGCACAGATACGCAGTATTTT. Translated, it gives CASSPVGGSSSTDTQYF.

The rearrangement links TRBV10-3 to TRBJ2-7; maybe TRBD1 (6 bases). The ends were cut back, 6 bases at V and 5 bases at J, with 17 bases in the middle. Germline-derived CDR1 and CDR2 are ENHRY and SYGVKD. The CDR3 is 14 residues long. CDR3 sequence: CAIRAGTGDNEQYF. CDR3 DNA: TGTGCCATCAGGGCCGGGACCGGGGACAACGAGCAGTACTTC.

The J gene is TRBJ1-2, the V gene TRBV7-8, with a tentative D call TRBD1 (5 bases). Trimming cost V 4 bases and J 6 bases, with 12 bases left between them. This CDR3 is built from 13 residues. Per the germline V gene, CDR1 is SGHVS and CDR2 is FQNEAQ. The CDR3 DNA reads TGTGCCAGCAGCTACGACAGATCTAATGGCTACACCTTC. Its protein is CASSYDRSNGYTF.

The chain carries TRBV12-3 or TRBV12-4 and TRBJ1-2; 8 nucleotides line up with TRBD1. The CDR3 is 13 residues long. Trimming cost V 5 bases and J 2 bases; bases outside gene matches: 1. CDR3 coding DNA: TGTGCCAGCAGTCGGGACAGGAACTATGGCTACACCTTC. Translating gives CASSRDRNYGYTF.

The chain links TRBV10-1 to TRBJ2-1; 9 bases are a match to TRBD2. V lost 3 bases and J lost 0; bases outside the gene matches: 3. In germline, CDR1 is WNHNN, CDR2 SYGVQD (reference sequence). The CDR3 runs 16 residues. The CDR3 loop reads CASSESRGGSYNEQFF. Written as DNA, the CDR3 is TGCGCCAGCAGTGAATCGCGGGGGGGCTCCTACAATGAGCAGTTCTTC.

The chain carries TRBV4-3 and TRBJ2-1; 8 nucleotides align to TRBD1. The CDR3 loop spans 15 amino acids. Germline CDR1 is LGHNA and CDR2 is YSLEER. The trim removed 6 bases at V and 16 bases at J, leaving 20 bases unmatched. CDR3 DNA sequence: TGCGCCAGCAGTCCACTCCCCGAGACAGGGGCCCTTGGCTTCTTC. Protein sequence: CASSPLPETGALGFF.

A single count supports this clone. The genes are TRBV7-9 and TRBJ2-1; D is possibly TRBD1 (5 bases). CDR3 length: 19 residues. Germline V gene data show CDR1 as SEHNR and CDR2 as FQNEAQ (reference sequence). V shed 2 bases and J shed 0 bases, with 20 bases lying between them. CDR3 in amino acids: CASSLLRSTGTLSYNEQFF. The CDR3 region has the DNA TGTGCCAGCAGCTTACTACGTTCCACAGGCACCCTCTCCTACAATGAGCAGTTCTTC.

A remark on this clone: One end of the junction varies from germline; a read error may be responsible. This chain uses TRBV7-7 with TRBJ2-2; weak D call: TRBD2 (6 bases). The CDR3 spans 16 residues. Looked up from germline, CDR1 is SSHAT and CDR2 is FNYEAQ (reference sequence). Here the CDR3 DNA reads TGTGCTAGCAGTCCTCTGGGGGGAGACGGCACCGGGGAGCTGTTTTTT. Amino acid sequence: CASSPLGGDGTGELFF.

The rearrangement joins TRBV19 to TRBJ2-4; D may correspond to TRBD1 or TRBD2 (6 bases each). This CDR3 has 15 residues. Trimming removed 6 bases at V and 8 bases at J, with 20 bases between. Looked up from germline, CDR1 is LNHDA and CDR2 is SQIVND (reference sequence). CDR3 loop: CASSQTRGAVDIQYF. The CDR3 DNA reads TGTGCCAGTAGCCAAACAAGGGGGGCTGTAGACATTCAGTACTTC.

This chain uses TRBV11-2 with TRBJ2-7, with D possibly TRBD2 on 7 matching bases. The length of the CDR3 is 15 residues. V was trimmed by 1 base and J by 5 bases, leaving 15 bases between them. In germline, CDR1 is SGHAT, CDR2 FQNNGV. CDR3 residues: CASSLAGRGGDEQYF. As DNA, the CDR3 is TGTGCCAGCAGCTTAGCAGGACGCGGGGGCGACGAGCAGTACTTC.

This chain's CDR3 is CASSLFVLGGKGSYEQYF. The CDR3 coding sequence is TGTGCCAGCAGCTTATTCGTATTAGGGGGGAAGGGTAGCTACGAGCAGTACTTC. The chain combines TRBV7-2 with TRBJ2-7; D could derive from TRBD1 or TRBD2 (6 bases each). Germline lookup yields CDR1 SGHTA and CDR2 FQGNSA. Trimming removed 2 bases from V and 3 bases from J, with 23 bases in between. The CDR3 is made up of 18 amino acids.

This rearrangement joins TRBV5-1 to TRBJ1-2, with TRBD1 as a possible D gene (6 bases). This CDR3 spans 14 amino acids. In germline, CDR1 is SGHRS, CDR2 YFSETQ. The V gene lost 0 bases and the J gene lost 2 bases, with 8 bases spanning the gap. The CDR3 nucleotides are TGCGCCAGCAGCTTGGGCAGGGGAAACTATGGCTACACCTTC. Its protein is CASSLGRGNYGYTF.

Only a few counts were recorded for this clone. The chain employs TRBV5-1 and TRBJ1-2; 8 bases are a match to TRBD1. CDR1 SGHRS and CDR2 YFSETQ come from the germline V gene. The length of the CDR3 is 13 residues. V lost 0 bases to trimming and J lost 8 bases; unmatched junction nucleotides: 3. DNA of the CDR3: TGCGCCAGCAGCTTGGGGACAGGGCTGGGCTACACCTTC. Encoded protein: CASSLGTGLGYTF.

This clone was seen once. The V call is TRBV19, the J call TRBJ1-1; D is perhaps TRBD1 (6 bases). V lost 6 bases, J lost 0 bases, and 11 bases lay in between. The CDR3 length is 14 residues. Germline V lookup: CDR1 LNHDA, CDR2 SQIVND (reference sequence). The DNA of the CDR3 is TGTGCCAGTAGCGTGACAGGTTTGAACACTGAAGCTTTCTTT. As protein: CASSVTGLNTEAFF.

The chain uses TRBV12-3 or TRBV12-4 and TRBJ1-1; perhaps TRBD1 as D (5 bases). V was pared by 3 bases and J by 9 bases, with 11 bases between. The length of the CDR3 is 12 residues. CDR3 in DNA: TGTGCCAGCAGTTTGGGACCCGGTAAAGCTTTCTTT. This encodes CASSLGPGKAFF.